The entry that follows covers one T cell receptor (beta chain) sequence. Its antigen is undetermined. The sample is drawn from a study of STAT5B mutations in CD4+ large granular lymphocyte leukemia. Study at large: The CDR3 'QG' motif was associated with a particular HLA allele among healthy donors. Points from the study as a whole: Top patient clones used TRBV06 genes more often: 8/27 versus 2/35 in controls. Higher CD4+ than CD8+ T-LGLL clonality might reflect small sample size. Patient CD4-sorted repertoires stayed more clonal than healthy ones after leukemic-clone removal.

Only in-frame clones appear in the TCRdb table, and some are missing; sequencing was by immunoSEQ multiplex PCR. Of 30,000 to 40,000 clones in the sample, 65% to 70% were seen once. V was trimmed by 3 bases and J by 0 bases, leaving 0 bases between them. The CDR3 totals 13 residues. CDR1 and CDR2 from the germline V gene are SGHTA and FQGNSA. The chain carries TRBV7-2 and TRBJ2-6; D remains ambiguous. This TCR was sampled from a human donor in good health. The sample was CD4+ T cells from blood buffy coats. The CDR3 coding sequence is TGTGCCAGCAGCTTCTCTGGGGCCAACGTCCTGACTTTC. Protein sequence: CASSFSGANVLTF.